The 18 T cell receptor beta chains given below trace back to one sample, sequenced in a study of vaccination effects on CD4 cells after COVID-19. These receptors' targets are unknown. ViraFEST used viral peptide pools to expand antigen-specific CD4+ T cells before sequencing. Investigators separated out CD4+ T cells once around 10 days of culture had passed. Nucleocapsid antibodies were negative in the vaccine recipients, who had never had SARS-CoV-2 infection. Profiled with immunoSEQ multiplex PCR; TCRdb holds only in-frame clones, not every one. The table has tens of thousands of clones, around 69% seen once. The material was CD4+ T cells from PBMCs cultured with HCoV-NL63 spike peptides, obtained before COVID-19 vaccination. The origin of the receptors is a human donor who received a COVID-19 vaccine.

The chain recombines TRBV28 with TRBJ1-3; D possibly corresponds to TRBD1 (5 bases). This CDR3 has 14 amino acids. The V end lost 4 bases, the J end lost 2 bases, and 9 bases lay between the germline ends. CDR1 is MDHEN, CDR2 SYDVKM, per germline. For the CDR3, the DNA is TGTGCCAGCAGTTCCGGGGGGGCTGGAAACACCATATATTTT. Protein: CASSSGGAGNTIYF.

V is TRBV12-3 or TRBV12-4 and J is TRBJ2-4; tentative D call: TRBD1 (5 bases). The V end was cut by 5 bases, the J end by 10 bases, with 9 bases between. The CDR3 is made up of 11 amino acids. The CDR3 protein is CASSIQAIQYF. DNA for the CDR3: TGTGCCAGCAGTATACAGGCTATTCAGTACTTC.

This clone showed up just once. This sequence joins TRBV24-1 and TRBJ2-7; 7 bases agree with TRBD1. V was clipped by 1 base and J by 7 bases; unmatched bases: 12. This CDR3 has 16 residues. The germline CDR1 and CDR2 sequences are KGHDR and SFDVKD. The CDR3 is CATSDLVGDSSREQYV. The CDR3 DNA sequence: TGTGCCACCAGTGATTTAGTGGGGGACAGCTCGAGGGAGCAGTACGTC.

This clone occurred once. CDR3 loop: CASSTGAWGETQYF. The CDR3 DNA reads TGCGCCAGCAGCACGGGGGCATGGGGTGAGACCCAGTACTTC. This chain joins TRBV5-1 and TRBJ2-5, with D perhaps assigned TRBD1 or TRBD2 (6 bases each). Trimming shortened V by 4 bases and J by 5 bases, and 15 bases separated the two germline ends. The germline gives CDR1 SGHRS, CDR2 YFSETQ. The CDR3 sequence is 14 residues long.

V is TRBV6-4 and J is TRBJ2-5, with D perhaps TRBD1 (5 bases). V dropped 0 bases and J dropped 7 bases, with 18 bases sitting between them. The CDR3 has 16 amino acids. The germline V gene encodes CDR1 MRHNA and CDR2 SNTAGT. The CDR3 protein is CASSDSSNRLRGTQYF. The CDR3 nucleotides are TGTGCCAGCAGTGACTCGTCCAACAGGCTACGAGGGACCCAGTACTTC.

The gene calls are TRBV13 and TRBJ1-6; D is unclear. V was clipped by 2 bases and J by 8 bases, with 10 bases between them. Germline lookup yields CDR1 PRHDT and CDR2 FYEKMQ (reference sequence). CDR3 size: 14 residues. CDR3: CASSLPLPDSPLHF. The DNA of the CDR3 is TGTGCCAGCAGCTTACCGCTGCCAGATTCACCCCTCCACTTT.

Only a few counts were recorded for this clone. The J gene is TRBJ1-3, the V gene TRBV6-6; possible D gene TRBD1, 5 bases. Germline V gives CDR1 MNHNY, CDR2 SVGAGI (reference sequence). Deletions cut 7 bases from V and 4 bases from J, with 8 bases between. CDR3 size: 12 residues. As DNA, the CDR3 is TGTGCCAGCACCCAGGGAGGAAACACCATATATTTT. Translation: CASTQGGNTIYF.

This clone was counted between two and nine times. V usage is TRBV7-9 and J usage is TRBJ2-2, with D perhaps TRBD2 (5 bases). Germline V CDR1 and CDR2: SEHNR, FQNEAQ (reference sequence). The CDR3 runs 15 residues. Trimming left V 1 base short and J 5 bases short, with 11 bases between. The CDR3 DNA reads TGTGCCAGCAGCTTAGGAGAGCTAGCAACCGGGGAGCTGTTTTTT. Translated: CASSLGELATGELFF.

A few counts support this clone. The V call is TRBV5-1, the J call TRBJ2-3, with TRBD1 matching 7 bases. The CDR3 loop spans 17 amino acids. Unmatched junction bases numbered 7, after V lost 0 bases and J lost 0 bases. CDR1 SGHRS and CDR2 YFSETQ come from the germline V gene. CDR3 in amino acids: CASSLVGTDPSTDTQYF. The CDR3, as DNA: TGCGCCAGCAGCTTGGTGGGGACAGACCCTAGCACAGATACGCAGTATTTT.

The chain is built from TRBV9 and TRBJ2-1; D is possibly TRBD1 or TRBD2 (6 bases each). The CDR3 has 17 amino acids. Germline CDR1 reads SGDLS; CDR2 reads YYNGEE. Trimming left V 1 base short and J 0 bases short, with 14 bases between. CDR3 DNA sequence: TGTGCCAGCAGCGTACAGGCCGGGGGCGGCTCCTACAATGAGCAGTTCTTC. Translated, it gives CASSVQAGGGSYNEQFF.

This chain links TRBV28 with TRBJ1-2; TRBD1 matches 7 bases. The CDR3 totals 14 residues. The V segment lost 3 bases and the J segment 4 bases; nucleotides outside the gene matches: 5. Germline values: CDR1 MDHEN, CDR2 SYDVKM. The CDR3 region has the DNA TGTGCCAGCAGTTTGGGGGGACAGCCCTATGGCTACACCTTC. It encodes CASSLGGQPYGYTF.

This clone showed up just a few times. The chain's CDR3 is CASSHSGQGARSGANVLTF. In DNA form, the CDR3 reads TGTGCCAGCAGCCACAGCGGACAGGGGGCTCGCTCTGGGGCCAACGTCCTGACTTTC. The genes are TRBV7-9 and TRBJ2-6; TRBD1 matches 11 bases. This CDR3 has 19 amino acids. Germline values: CDR1 SEHNR, CDR2 FQNEAQ (reference sequence). V was pared by 5 bases and J by 0 bases, with 9 bases of the junction left unmatched. Variable domain in full (rest from reference TRBV7-9 and TRBJ2-6): DTGVSQNPRHKITKRGQNVTFRCDPISEHNRLYWYRQTLGQGPEFLTYFQNEAQLEKSRLLSDRFSAERPKGSFSTLEIQRTEQGDSAMYLCASSHSGQGARSGANVLTFGAGSRLTVL.

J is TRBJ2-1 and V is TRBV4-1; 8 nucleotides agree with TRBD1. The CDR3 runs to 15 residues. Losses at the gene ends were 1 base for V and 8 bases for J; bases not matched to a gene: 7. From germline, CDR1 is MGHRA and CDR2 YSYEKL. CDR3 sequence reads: CASSQVRTGLDEQFF. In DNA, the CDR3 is TGCGCCAGCAGCCAAGTGCGGACAGGGCTCGATGAGCAGTTCTTC.

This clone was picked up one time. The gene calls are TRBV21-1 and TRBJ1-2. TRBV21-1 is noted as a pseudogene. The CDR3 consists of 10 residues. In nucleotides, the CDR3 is TGTGCCAGGATTTCCTATGGCTACACCTTC. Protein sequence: CARISYGYTF.

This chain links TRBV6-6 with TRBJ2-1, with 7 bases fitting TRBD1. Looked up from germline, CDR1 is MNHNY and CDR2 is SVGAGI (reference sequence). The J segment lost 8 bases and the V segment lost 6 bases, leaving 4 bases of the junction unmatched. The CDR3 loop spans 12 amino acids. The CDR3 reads CASSRTGDEQFF. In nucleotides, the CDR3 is TGTGCCAGCAGCCGAACAGGGGATGAGCAGTTCTTC.

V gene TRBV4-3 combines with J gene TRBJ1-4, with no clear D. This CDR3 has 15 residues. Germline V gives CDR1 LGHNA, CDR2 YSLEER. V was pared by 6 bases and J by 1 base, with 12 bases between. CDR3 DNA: TGCGCCAGCAGGATACAAGGAGGAACTAATGAAAAACTGTTTTTT. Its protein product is CASRIQGGTNEKLFF.

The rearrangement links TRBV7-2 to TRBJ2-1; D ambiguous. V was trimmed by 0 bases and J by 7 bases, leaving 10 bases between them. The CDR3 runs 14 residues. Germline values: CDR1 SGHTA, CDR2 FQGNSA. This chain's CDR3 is CASSLATPRNEQFF. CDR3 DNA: TGTGCCAGCAGCTTAGCGACCCCCAGAAATGAGCAGTTCTTC.

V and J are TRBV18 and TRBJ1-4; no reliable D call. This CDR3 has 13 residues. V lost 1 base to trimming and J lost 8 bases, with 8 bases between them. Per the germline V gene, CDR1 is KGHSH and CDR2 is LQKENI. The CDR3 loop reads CASSPLGREKLFF. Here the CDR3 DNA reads TGTGCCAGCTCACCACTCGGTCGAGAAAAACTGTTTTTT.